Ten or more counts support the clone carrying this TCR beta chain. Its antigen is still unknown. Absence of ophthalmopathy progression within 18 months defined stable Graves' hyperthyroidism. The PBMCs had their origin in 10 ml of fresh peripheral blood. The entry originates in a study of T cells in Graves' hyperthyroidism and ophthalmopathy. Study summary: Peripheral blood specimens were obtained at initial diagnosis, prior to any treatment.

Findings and caveats of the study: Researchers found most expanded thyroid clonotypes above 0.001 in blood as well.

RNA transcripts yielded amplified TCR beta CDR3 regions. HTBI primers drove first-round RT-PCR of the TCR CDR3. TCRdb re-called the multiplex PCR reads with MiXCR, one entry per CDR3 protein. The sample carries over 650,000 distinct CDR3 sequences, about 15% recorded once. Germline V gene sequence: CDR1 MDHEN, CDR2 SYDVKM. CDR3 length: 17 amino acids. J lost 4 bases, V lost 3 bases, and 8 bases had no gene match. The sample was blood. The chain joins TRBV28 to TRBJ2-5; TRBD2 matches 13 bases. The sequence derives from a young man with Graves' hyperthyroidism. This CDR3 is CASSFRLAGGGRETQYF. Here the CDR3 DNA reads TGTGCCAGCAGTTTTAGACTAGCGGGAGGAGGGCGAGAGACCCAGTACTTC.